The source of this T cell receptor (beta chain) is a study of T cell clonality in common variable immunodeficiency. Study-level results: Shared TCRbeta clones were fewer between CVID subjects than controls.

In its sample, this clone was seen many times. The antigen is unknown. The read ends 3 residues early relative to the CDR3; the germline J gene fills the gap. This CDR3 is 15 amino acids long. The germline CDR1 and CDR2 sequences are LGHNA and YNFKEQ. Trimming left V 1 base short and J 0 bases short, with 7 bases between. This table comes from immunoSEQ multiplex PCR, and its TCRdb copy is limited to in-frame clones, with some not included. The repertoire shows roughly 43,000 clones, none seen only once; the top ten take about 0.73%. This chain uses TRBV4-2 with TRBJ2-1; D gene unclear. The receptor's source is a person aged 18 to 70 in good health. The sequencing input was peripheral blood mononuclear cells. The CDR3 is CASSQVSRSYNEQFF. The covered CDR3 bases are TGTGCCAGCAGCCAAGTTTCGCGCTCCTACAATGAG.